These 32 T cell receptor beta chains came from one sample sequenced in a study of shared clonotypes between healthy human individuals. Terminally differentiated effector memory CD45RA+ cells were excluded by CCR7 positive selection of CD45RO-negative cells. Sequenced by immunoSEQ multiplex PCR; TCRdb stores in-frame clones only, minus some. The table lists about 2,200,000 clones, approximately 94% of them singletons. Sequencing was performed on naive CD8+ T cells from PBMCs. All receptors derive from a man aged 18 to 30 in good health. Some clones in this sample may be carry-over from other donors' samples.

This clone appeared a single time. The chain has TRBV28 and TRBJ2-1; the match to TRBD1 covers 7 bases. This CDR3 is built from 13 residues. V was clipped by 5 bases and J by 7 bases; unmatched bases: 5. Germline V gives CDR1 MDHEN, CDR2 SYDVKM. The CDR3 region is CASSRARGNEQFF. CDR3 sequence (DNA): TGTGCCAGCAGTCGTGCCAGGGGGAATGAGCAGTTCTTC.

The rearrangement joins TRBV10-1 to TRBJ1-2, with a weak D call TRBD1 (5 bases). The CDR3 length is 16 residues. The ends were cut back, 6 bases at V and 5 bases at J, with 22 bases in the middle. Germline-derived CDR1 and CDR2 are WNHNN and SYGVQD (reference sequence). In DNA, the CDR3 is TGCGCCAGCAGGCTGGGGACCCAGGGAGGATGGTATGGCTACACCTTC. It translates to CASRLGTQGGWYGYTF.

This clone was detected only once. The V call is TRBV27, the J call TRBJ2-7; perhaps TRBD2 as D (5 bases). V lost 5 bases to trimming and J lost 5 bases, with 22 bases between them. This CDR3 contains 16 residues. Germline CDR1 MNHEY, CDR2 SMNVEV (reference sequence). CDR3 nucleotide sequence: TGTGCCAGCAGTCCCACCCATGCCGAGGGCCCCAACGAGCAGTACTTC. As protein: CASSPTHAEGPNEQYF.

The chain combines TRBV5-4 with TRBJ2-7, with 10 bases fitting TRBD2. Looked up from germline, CDR1 is SGHNT and CDR2 is YYREEE (reference sequence). The CDR3 runs to 16 residues. Losses at the gene ends were 4 bases for V and 4 bases for J; bases not matched to a gene: 11. The DNA of the CDR3 is TGTGCCAGCAGCACCGTACCCGGGACTAGCGCATACGAGCAGTACTTC. It specifies CASSTVPGTSAYEQYF.

This clone was recorded once. The J gene is TRBJ2-4, the V gene TRBV4-3, with D possibly matching TRBD2 (6 bases). Looked up from germline, CDR1 is LGHNA and CDR2 is YSLEER. V dropped 2 bases and J dropped 7 bases, with 21 bases sitting between them. There are 17 residues in the CDR3. CDR3 sequence reads: CASSQYLLELGGNIQYF. The CDR3 DNA sequence: TGCGCCAGCAGCCAATATCTGCTCGAATTAGGAGGGAACATTCAGTACTTC.

The chain couples TRBV28 to TRBJ2-1, with 8 bases matching TRBD1. With V trimmed by 5 bases and J by 10 bases, 19 bases remained unmatched. The CDR3 has 17 residues. The V gene's germline CDR1 is MDHEN and CDR2 SYDVKM. For the CDR3, the DNA is TGTGCCAGCAGTCTACGCCCCCAGGGGGCTATCGTCCTGGAGCAGTTCTTC. Translation gives CASSLRPQGAIVLEQFF.

This clone was counted a single time. The CDR3 DNA reads as TGTGCCAGCAGCGGACTGGACAGTTGGAGCTCCTACGAGCAGTACTTC. Its translation is CASSGLDSWSSYEQYF. The V call is TRBV5-5, the J call TRBJ2-7; weak D call: TRBD1 (6 bases). Deletions cut 4 bases from V and 0 bases from J, with 17 bases between. This CDR3 contains 16 residues. Germline loops: CDR1 SGHKS, CDR2 YYEKEE (reference sequence).

The V call is TRBV9, the J call TRBJ1-3; a weak D match, TRBD1 (5 bases). Germline CDR1 is SGDLS and CDR2 is YYNGEE. Trimming shortened V by 4 bases and J by 0 bases, and 11 bases separated the two germline ends. The CDR3 has 15 residues. The CDR3 DNA follows: TGTGCCAGCAGCCCCGGGGCAGGCTCTGGAAACACCATATATTTT. It yields the protein CASSPGAGSGNTIYF.

The rearrangement joins TRBV6-6 to TRBJ2-7; a weak D match, TRBD1 (6 bases). Germline V gene lookup returns CDR1 MNHNY and CDR2 SVGAGI (reference sequence). This CDR3 region has 16 residues. V dropped 4 bases and J dropped 3 bases, with 19 bases sitting between them. The CDR3 loop is CASSSGSGHGGYEQYF. CDR3 DNA sequence: TGTGCCAGCAGTTCGGGCTCGGGACACGGCGGCTACGAGCAGTACTTC.

CDR3 sequence reads: CASSFRGQETQYF. CDR3 in DNA: TGTGCCAGCAGCTTCAGGGGGCAGGAGACCCAGTACTTC. The chain joins TRBV7-3 to TRBJ2-5; 8 positions agree with TRBD1. Germline lookup yields CDR1 SGHTA and CDR2 FQGTGA. This CDR3 spans 13 amino acids. V trimming: 3 bases; J trimming: 5 bases; junction bases outside the gene matches: 2.

The chain links TRBV7-9 to TRBJ2-7; 8 bases match TRBD2. CDR1 and CDR2 from the germline V gene are SEHNR and FQNEAQ (reference sequence). The junction had 7 bases not matched to a gene; V was cut back by 5 bases and J by 4 bases. The CDR3 length is 14 residues. CDR3: CASSPSLADYEQYF. The CDR3 DNA reads TGTGCCAGCAGCCCGTCACTAGCGGATTACGAGCAGTACTTC.

The V and J genes are TRBV6-5 and TRBJ2-1; D may be TRBD2 (7 bases). V was cut by 6 bases and J by 7 bases, with 16 bases left in between. CDR3 size: 14 residues. Germline loops: CDR1 MNHEY, CDR2 SVGAGI. The CDR3, as DNA: TGTGCCAGCAGCTTACAGGGAGGGCAGAATGAGCAGTTCTTC. Amino acids: CASSLQGGQNEQFF.

This sequence joins TRBV7-6 and TRBJ1-3; a weak D match, TRBD1 (6 bases). Trimming cost V 5 bases and J 1 base, with 21 bases left between them. Germline V gene lookup returns CDR1 SGHVS and CDR2 FNYEAQ. The CDR3 runs to 18 residues. The CDR3 is CASSPTGYPLQSGNTIYF. CDR3 DNA: TGTGCCAGCAGCCCTACAGGGTACCCCCTCCAGTCTGGAAACACCATATATTTT.

The CDR3 DNA is TGTGCCAGCAGCTTGGCGGGACGGGGCGAGCAGTACTTC. Its protein product is CASSLAGRGEQYF. V and J are TRBV7-6 and TRBJ2-7; D perhaps matches TRBD2 (6 bases). The V and J ends lost 3 bases and 6 bases respectively, with 12 bases between them. The CDR3 sequence is 13 residues long. From germline, CDR1 is SGHVS and CDR2 FNYEAQ.

The chain recombines TRBV7-9 with TRBJ2-7; D may correspond to TRBD1 or TRBD2 (5 bases each). The germline V gene has CDR1 SEHNR and CDR2 FQNEAQ (reference sequence). Trimming removed 5 bases at V and 2 bases at J, with 19 bases between. This CDR3 contains 16 residues. CDR3 sequence: CASSPTLPGTTYEQYF. The DNA of the CDR3 is TGTGCCAGCAGCCCTACATTACCAGGGACGACCTACGAGCAGTACTTC.

This chain links TRBV14 with TRBJ1-4, with D hard to call. Germline CDR1 is SGHDN and CDR2 is FVKESK. Trimming pared 1 base from V and 0 bases from J, leaving 9 bases between. This CDR3 is built from 16 residues. CDR3 loop: CASSQVAGATNEKLFF. CDR3 coding DNA: TGTGCCAGCAGCCAAGTCGCTGGAGCAACTAATGAAAAACTGTTTTTT.

V and J are TRBV5-1 and TRBJ1-1; 7 bases are a match to TRBD1. This CDR3 has 14 residues. Germline lookup yields CDR1 SGHRS and CDR2 YFSETQ. After removal of 0 bases from V and 1 base from J, the junction contained 0 bases not matched to a gene. The CDR3 DNA reads TGCGCCAGCAGCTTGGACAGGGGGAACACTGAAGCTTTCTTT. It specifies CASSLDRGNTEAFF.

This chain links TRBV6-6 with TRBJ1-2; 9 bases align to TRBD1. CDR1 MNHNY and CDR2 SVGAGI come from the germline V gene (reference sequence). This CDR3 comprises 15 residues. Losses at the gene ends were 6 bases for V and 4 bases for J; bases not matched to a gene: 9. The CDR3 bases are TGTGCCAGCAGCCCCGGGACAGGGCTAGGCTATGGCTACACCTTC. As protein: CASSPGTGLGYGYTF.

The V gene is TRBV10-3, the J gene TRBJ1-3; 7 bases line up with TRBD1. The CDR3 sequence is 16 residues long. The ends lost 4 bases at V and 3 bases at J; junction bases unmatched: 9. Germline assignment: CDR1 ENHRY and CDR2 SYGVKD. CDR3 bases: TGTGCCATCAGTGGGACACAGGGGCTTGTTGGAAACACCATATATTTT. It translates to CAISGTQGLVGNTIYF.

The chain joins TRBV9 to TRBJ2-2; the D is unclear. The CDR3 sequence is 12 residues long. Trimming removed 4 bases at V and 4 bases at J, with 5 bases between. Per germline, CDR1 SGDLS and CDR2 YYNGEE. In DNA form, the CDR3 reads TGTGCCAGCAGCAGGGTCACCGGGGAGCTGTTTTTT. It yields the protein CASSRVTGELFF.

The chain carries TRBV27 and TRBJ1-2; 7 positions match TRBD1. The CDR3 contains 15 residues. The ends lost 2 bases at V and 5 bases at J; junction bases unmatched: 8. The germline gives CDR1 MNHEY, CDR2 SMNVEV (reference sequence). CDR3 nucleotide sequence: TGTGCCAGCAGTTTAATACCGGGACAGAAATATGGCTACACCTTC. This sequence encodes CASSLIPGQKYGYTF.

In DNA, the CDR3 is TGTGCCAGCAGCCCGGGGGGTGGGTACGTAGAGACCCAGTACTTC. Encoded protein: CASSPGGGYVETQYF. The rearrangement joins TRBV9 to TRBJ2-5, with 7 bases identical to TRBD2. This CDR3 comprises 15 residues. J gave up 4 bases and V 4 bases, and 10 bases lay outside the gene matches. CDR1 is SGDLS, CDR2 YYNGEE, per germline.

The chain uses TRBV27 and TRBJ2-1, with 7 bases fitting TRBD1. V lost 8 bases, J lost 10 bases, and 11 bases stayed unmatched. Looked up from germline, CDR1 is MNHEY and CDR2 is SMNVEV (reference sequence). The CDR3 is 13 residues long. CDR3 bases: TGTGCCAGCCGCTGGGACAGTAATTTAGAGCAGTTCTTC. Translated, it gives CASRWDSNLEQFF.

This clone occurred a few times. This chain uses TRBV25-1 with TRBJ1-5; D possibly corresponds to TRBD1 (5 bases). CDR1 MGHDK and CDR2 SYGVNS come from the germline V gene. The germline V and J ends were trimmed by 6 bases and 6 bases, with 12 bases remaining between them. CDR3 length equals 13 residues. CDR3 region: CASSAGYSQPQHF. The CDR3 DNA sequence: TGTGCCAGCAGCGCAGGGTATAGTCAGCCCCAGCATTTT.

J is TRBJ1-4 and V is TRBV11-2, with a weak D call TRBD1 (6 bases). Per the germline V gene, CDR1 is SGHAT and CDR2 is FQNNGV. V was trimmed by 5 bases and J by 7 bases, leaving 17 bases between them. There are 15 residues in the CDR3. CDR3 nucleotides: TGTGCCAGCAGCCCCTATAGGGGGGAGGGTGAAAAACTGTTTTTT. This codes for CASSPYRGEGEKLFF.

CDR3 sequence: CASSQDVENEKLFF. The CDR3, as DNA: TGCGCCAGCAGCCAAGATGTAGAAAATGAAAAACTGTTTTTT. The chain uses TRBV4-1 and TRBJ1-4; no clear D gene. Germline-derived CDR1 and CDR2 are MGHRA and YSYEKL. The CDR3 sequence is 14 residues long. Trimming removed 0 bases from V and 5 bases from J, with 7 bases in between.

V gene TRBV7-9 combines with J gene TRBJ2-7; no definite D call. V gave up 3 bases and J gave up 2 bases, with 8 bases separating them. Germline loops: CDR1 SEHNR, CDR2 FQNEAQ (reference sequence). The CDR3 totals 13 residues. This CDR3 is CASSFDPTYEQYF. The CDR3 DNA is TGTGCCAGCAGCTTTGATCCGACCTACGAGCAGTACTTC.

The rearrangement joins TRBV15 to TRBJ2-7; D is unclear. This CDR3 is built from 15 residues. V dropped 1 base and J dropped 0 bases, with 10 bases sitting between them. The germline V gene has CDR1 LNHNV and CDR2 YYDKDF (reference sequence). Written as DNA, the CDR3 is TGTGCCACCAGCAGAGCCCGGTTGGGCTCCTACGAGCAGTACTTC. Translation gives CATSRARLGSYEQYF.

The chain combines TRBV11-2 with TRBJ2-1; TRBD2 matches at 7 bases. V lost 1 base, J lost 0 bases, and 12 bases stayed unmatched. This CDR3 has 19 amino acids. CDR1 SGHAT and CDR2 FQNNGV come from the germline V gene. The CDR3 sequence is CASSLAPGWEGNSYNEQFF. The DNA for the CDR3 is TGTGCCAGCAGCTTAGCCCCTGGATGGGAGGGTAACTCCTACAATGAGCAGTTCTTC.

The chain's CDR3 is CASSHGRDRVTGELFF. Here the CDR3 DNA reads TGTGCCAGCAGCCACGGAAGGGATCGAGTCACCGGGGAGCTGTTTTTT. The chain recombines TRBV4-2 with TRBJ2-2; unclear D gene. The CDR3 contains 16 residues. V lost 3 bases and J 4 bases, leaving 15 bases between the germline ends. The germline V gene has CDR1 LGHNA and CDR2 YNFKEQ.

A single count supports this clone. The CDR3 bases are TGTGCCAGCAGTTTACCCAGACAGGGAGGGACGTCTGGAAACACCATATATTTT. It yields the protein CASSLPRQGGTSGNTIYF. The V call is TRBV28, the J call TRBJ1-3, with 7 bases lining up with TRBD1. The length of the CDR3 is 18 residues. Germline loops: CDR1 MDHEN, CDR2 SYDVKM. Trimming at V came to 2 bases and at J to 1 base, leaving 11 bases not matched to a gene.

This chain links TRBV28 with TRBJ2-1; no reliable D call. Germline loops: CDR1 MDHEN, CDR2 SYDVKM. This CDR3 is built from 15 residues. Between the trimmed V and J ends, which lost 5 bases and 6 bases, there was a span of 17 bases. CDR3 residues: CASSHGMSGLNEQFF. In DNA, the CDR3 is TGTGCCAGCAGTCACGGTATGAGTGGCCTCAATGAGCAGTTCTTC.